This T cell receptor beta chain comes out of a study of radiotherapy plus CTLA-4 blockade in lung cancer. Across the study: There were objective responses in 18% of patients, and approximately 30% had disease control.

V lost 8 bases, J lost 1 base, and 14 bases lay in between. The CDR3 totals 14 residues. CDR1 and CDR2 from the germline V gene are SNHLY and FYNNEI. With regard to this clone: Antigen unknown.

Study-wide findings and caveats: Per reports, early blood T cell clone dynamics, plus interferon-beta, forecast response most strongly.

Produced via immunoSEQ multiplex PCR; TCRdb's table is partial and in-frame only. Of some 110,000 clones in the sample, 81% are singletons; the top ten hold 3% to 4%. Source: peripheral blood, taken from a patient treated with radiotherapy plus ipilimumab. The gene calls are TRBV2 and TRBJ1-1, with no clear D. The clonotype was recovered from a human donor with non-small cell lung cancer that progressed on radiotherapy plus ipilimumab. Some clones in this sample may be carry-over from other donors' samples. The CDR3 here is CASGRRTANTEAFF. In DNA, the CDR3 is TGTGCCAGCGGTCGAAGGACGGCGAACACTGAAGCTTTCTTT.